The rows below give T cell receptor beta chains drawn from one sample of a study of T cell responses to AZD1222 COVID-19 vaccine. Generated by immunoSEQ multiplex PCR, the TCRdb table keeps only in-frame clones and is missing some. The profile covers about 200,000 clones, with around 94% appearing a single time and 1% to 1.5% taken by the ten largest. Here the sequenced sample was peripheral blood, taken on day 0 of AZD1222 vaccination. All receptors come from an adult in good health. CDR3s include the opening cysteine and the closing phenylalanine or tryptophan. The D gene is left open where the match is weak. For some rows the clone size is stated as once, few or many, or as a class when expanded; others skip it.

cdr3_length j_call clone_size v_call d_call cdr3_aa cdr3_nt
14 TRBJ2-7 . TRBV19 . CASRATGEGYEQYF TGTGCCAGTAGAGCGACAGGGGAGGGCTACGAGCAGTACTTC
14 TRBJ2-1 . TRBV15 . CATSIRTANNEQFF TGTGCCACCAGCATACGGACGGCGAACAATGAGCAGTTCTTC
14 TRBJ1-1 . TRBV27 . CASSPGTINTEAFF TGTGCCAGCAGCCCCGGGACAATCAACACTGAAGCTTTCTTT
11 TRBJ2-7 . TRBV30 . CAWSISYEQYF TGTGCCTGGAGCATCAGCTACGAGCAGTACTTC
16 TRBJ2-4 . TRBV4-2 TRBD2 CASSQGLAGGPYIQYF TGTGCCAGCAGCCAAGGACTAGCGGGGGGCCCCTACATTCAGTACTTC
17 TRBJ2-1 . TRBV18 . CASSPRASAQNYNEQFF TGTGCCAGCTCACCCCGGGCTAGCGCCCAAAACTACAATGAGCAGTTCTTC
13 TRBJ1-2 . TRBV9 . CASSPWGGDGYTF TGTGCCAGCAGCCCGTGGGGTGGTGATGGCTACACCTTC
10 TRBJ1-2 once TRBV20-1 . CSALSYGYTF TGCAGTGCCCTGAGCTATGGCTACACCTTC
15 TRBJ1-3 . TRBV18 . CASSPVSDSGNTIYF TGTGCCAGCTCACCCGTCTCGGACTCTGGAAACACCATATATTTT
14 TRBJ1-4 . TRBV28 TRBD1 CASNQDRVDEKLFF TGTGCCAGCAACCAGGACAGGGTGGATGAAAAACTGTTTTTT
17 TRBJ1-5 . TRBV6-1 . CASSESRRSDSNQPQHF TGTGCCAGCAGTGAGTCCCGAAGATCAGACAGCAATCAGCCCCAGCATTTT
17 TRBJ2-2 once TRBV5-4 . CASSWGRTDANTGELFF TGTGCCAGCAGCTGGGGTCGGACAGACGCGAACACCGGGGAGCTGTTTTTT
14 TRBJ1-4 . TRBV5-1 . CASTIQGGDEKLFF TGCGCCAGCACCATACAGGGTGGGGATGAAAAACTGTTTTTT
11 TRBJ1-1 . TRBV5-4 . CALRGYTEAFF TGTGCCCTTCGAGGGTACACTGAAGCTTTCTTT
13 TRBJ1-1 . TRBV2 . CASSEVADSEAFF TGTGCCAGCAGTGAAGTGGCGGACTCTGAAGCTTTCTTT
15 TRBJ2-1 . TRBV14 TRBD2 CASSQLAGGMNEQFF TGTGCCAGCAGCCAACTAGCGGGGGGGATGAATGAGCAGTTCTTC
13 TRBJ1-1 . TRBV18 . CASSPLLGTEAFF TGTGCCAGCTCACCATTACTTGGAACTGAAGCTTTCTTT